The 24 T cell receptor beta chains listed next were all sequenced from one sample in a study of blood T cell repertoires in COVID-19. Sequenced by immunoSEQ multiplex PCR; TCRdb stores in-frame clones only, minus some. The sample includes around 240,000 clones, about 80% of them seen just once. The specimen was peripheral blood. Receptors were obtained from a woman between 45 and 65 years old with acute or convalescent COVID-19.

This clone was picked up one time. V is TRBV27 and J is TRBJ1-4, with a weak D call TRBD1 (5 bases). V lost 2 bases and J 4 bases, leaving 20 bases between the germline ends. In germline, CDR1 is MNHEY, CDR2 SMNVEV (reference sequence). The CDR3 contains 18 residues. The CDR3 DNA reads TGTGCCAGCAGTTTAGCCCCACCAGGCGCCGGGGGTAATGAAAAACTGTTTTTT. Its translation is CASSLAPPGAGGNEKLFF.

The V gene is TRBV19, the J gene TRBJ2-1, with D perhaps TRBD1 (6 bases). With 5 bases removed from V and 5 bases from J, the gap between germline ends came to 7 bases. This CDR3 is built from 12 residues. CDR1 is LNHDA, CDR2 SQIVND, per germline (reference sequence). The CDR3 is CASSRTDNEQFF. The CDR3 nucleotides read TGTGCCAGTAGTCGGACAGACAATGAGCAGTTCTTC. Full variable domain (rest looked up from reference TRBV19 and TRBJ2-1): DGGITQSPKYLFRKEGQNVTLSCEQNLNHDAMYWYRQDPGQGLRLIYYSQIVNDFQKGDIAEGYSVSREKKESFPLTVTSAQKNPTAFYLCASSRTDNEQFFGPGTRLTVL.

V gene TRBV5-6 combines with J gene TRBJ2-6, with 7 bases fitting TRBD1. The V segment lost 3 bases and the J segment 0 bases; nucleotides outside the gene matches: 9. From germline, CDR1 is SGHDT and CDR2 YYEEEE. The CDR3 sequence is 18 residues long. The CDR3 loop is CASSSGQPQPSGANVLTF. For the CDR3, the DNA is TGTGCCAGCAGCTCGGGACAGCCTCAACCCTCTGGGGCCAACGTCCTGACTTTC.

The genes are TRBV4-3 and TRBJ1-3; D call uncertain. The CDR3 is 16 amino acids. Germline CDR1 and CDR2: LGHNA and YSLEER. V was cut by 6 bases and J by 0 bases, with 15 bases left in between. For the CDR3, the DNA is TGCGCCAGCAGTTACGTCTTGGCGGACTCTGGAAACACCATATATTTT. Translation: CASSYVLADSGNTIYF.

The chain employs TRBV5-4 and TRBJ2-3, with TRBD2 identical over 14 bases. The germline CDR1 and CDR2 sequences are SGHNT and YYREEE (reference sequence). The CDR3 loop spans 17 amino acids. Unmatched junction bases numbered 8, after V lost 4 bases and J lost 4 bases. The CDR3 sequence: CASSPRLAGGWADTQYF. The CDR3 DNA reads TGTGCCAGCAGCCCCAGACTAGCGGGGGGGTGGGCAGATACGCAGTATTTT.

CDR3 sequence: CASGDRVGTYEQYF. The CDR3 DNA reads as TGTGCCAGCGGCGACAGGGTTGGAACCTACGAGCAGTACTTC. The chain is built from TRBV11-1 and TRBJ2-7; 7 positions match TRBD1. Trimming at V came to 8 bases and at J to 2 bases, leaving 9 bases not matched to a gene. The CDR3 contains 14 residues. CDR1 is SGHAT, CDR2 FQDESV, per germline (reference sequence).

The chain has TRBV6-5 and TRBJ2-7; TRBD1 matches 7 bases. V lost 3 bases and J lost 9; bases outside the gene matches: 8. Germline CDR1 is MNHEY and CDR2 is SVGAGI. This CDR3 contains 13 residues. As DNA, the CDR3 is TGTGCCAGCAGTTATACAGGGGAAGTTGGGCAGTACTTC. It yields the protein CASSYTGEVGQYF.

The J gene is TRBJ2-7, the V gene TRBV4-1, with 15 bases aligning to TRBD2. The CDR3 sequence is 19 residues long. The ends lost 2 bases at V and 1 base at J; junction bases unmatched: 9. Germline CDR1 MGHRA, CDR2 YSYEKL. The CDR3 DNA is TGCGCCAGCAGCCAATCCGGGACTAGCGGGAGGAAAGATTCCTACGAGCAGTACTTC. Residues: CASSQSGTSGRKDSYEQYF.

The chain couples TRBV5-1 to TRBJ2-3; 11 bases fit TRBD1. Germline values: CDR1 SGHRS, CDR2 YFSETQ. There are 16 residues in the CDR3. Trimming removed 4 bases from V and 3 bases from J; junction bases left unmatched: 7. The CDR3 is CASSGSGTGGTDTQYF. CDR3 in DNA: TGCGCCAGCAGCGGCTCCGGGACAGGGGGAACAGATACGCAGTATTTT. The full variable domain, completed using reference TRBV5-1 and TRBJ2-3, is KAGVTQTPRYLIKTRGQQVTLSCSPISGHRSVSWYQQTPGQGLQFLFEYFSETQRNKGNFPGRFSGRQFSNSRSEMNVSTLELGDSALYLCASSGSGTGGTDTQYFGPGTRLTVL.

This clone was counted a single time. The gene calls are TRBV30 and TRBJ2-7; 9 nucleotides align to TRBD2. With V trimmed by 4 bases and J by 1 base, 5 bases remained unmatched. From germline, CDR1 is GTSNPN and CDR2 SVGIG (reference sequence). CDR3 size: 14 residues. Here the CDR3 DNA reads TGTGCCTGGAATCTAGCGGGGCTGTCCTACGAGCAGTACTTC. Protein sequence: CAWNLAGLSYEQYF. Using reference TRBV30 and TRBJ2-7 for the parts outside the CDR3, the full variable domain is SQTIHQWPATLVQPVGSPLSLECTVEGTSNPNLYWYRQAAGRGLQLLFYSVGIGQISSEVPQNLSASRPQDRQFILSSKKLLLSDSGFYLCAWNLAGLSYEQYFGPGTRLTVT.

The chain uses TRBV7-2 and TRBJ2-1, with TRBD1 matching over 9 bases. There are 16 residues in the CDR3. Germline lookup yields CDR1 SGHTA and CDR2 FQGNSA. After removal of 6 bases from V and 8 bases from J, the junction contained 14 bases not matched to a gene. The CDR3 reads CASRPTSGTGFDEQFF. The CDR3 DNA is TGTGCCAGCAGACCAACTTCCGGGACAGGGTTCGATGAGCAGTTCTTC.

The chain has TRBV5-4 and TRBJ2-5, with 9 bases identical to TRBD2. V was pared by 0 bases and J by 6 bases, with 9 bases of the junction left unmatched. CDR3 size: 16 residues. The germline gives CDR1 SGHNT, CDR2 YYREEE (reference sequence). The CDR3 nucleotides are TGTGCCAGCAGCTTGGGTGGGACTAGCTTTGGGAAGACCCAGTACTTC. This codes for CASSLGGTSFGKTQYF.

The chain has TRBV18 and TRBJ2-5, with 7 bases identical to TRBD1. Germline CDR1 KGHSH, CDR2 LQKENI. With 3 bases clipped from V and 2 bases from J, the junction kept 3 bases outside the gene matches. The CDR3 length is 14 residues. The CDR3 reads CASSPGTAQETQYF. The CDR3 bases are TGTGCCAGCTCACCCGGGACAGCACAAGAGACCCAGTACTTC.

In nucleotides, the CDR3 is TGTGCCAGCAGTGATAGGTCAGGGGGAGATCAGCCCCAGCATTTT. The encoded protein is CASSDRSGGDQPQHF. This sequence joins TRBV2 and TRBJ1-5, with 7 bases identical to TRBD1. Germline V gene data show CDR1 as SNHLY and CDR2 as FYNNEI. CDR3 length: 15 amino acids. Losses at the gene ends were 3 bases for V and 5 bases for J; bases not matched to a gene: 7.

The rearrangement joins TRBV15 to TRBJ1-1, with 7 bases identical to TRBD1. V trimming: 1 base; J trimming: 11 bases; junction bases outside the gene matches: 10. Germline V gene sequence: CDR1 LNHNV, CDR2 YYDKDF (reference sequence). The CDR3 is 14 residues long. CDR3 loop: CATSRGGTATRAFF. In DNA, the CDR3 is TGTGCCACCAGCAGAGGGGGGACAGCTACCCGGGCTTTCTTT.

The chain carries TRBV9 and TRBJ2-7, with D possibly being TRBD1 (5 bases). This CDR3 has 12 amino acids. The germline V gene encodes CDR1 SGDLS and CDR2 YYNGEE. Trimming took 5 bases from V and 3 from J, leaving 9 bases between them. As DNA, the CDR3 is TGTGCCAGCAGTCCCCAGGGCTACGAGCAGTACTTC. Translation: CASSPQGYEQYF. Variable domain in full (rest from reference TRBV9 and TRBJ2-7): DSGVTQTPKHLITATGQRVTLRCSPRSGDLSVYWYQQSLDQGLQFLIQYYNGEERAKGNILERFSAQQFPDLHSELNLSSLELGDSALYFCASSPQGYEQYFGPGTRLTVT.

The chain employs TRBV30 and TRBJ2-6; a possible D gene is TRBD1 (5 bases). The V end lost 0 bases, the J end lost 2 bases, and 5 bases lay between the germline ends. This CDR3 region has 14 residues. The germline CDR1 and CDR2 sequences are GTSNPN and SVGIG (reference sequence). CDR3 sequence (DNA): TGTGCCTGGAGTGTCAGGGCTGGGGCCAACGTCCTGACTTTC. Its protein is CAWSVRAGANVLTF.

The rearrangement joins TRBV29-1 to TRBJ1-4; 7 bases are shared with TRBD1. The V gene's germline CDR1 is SQVTM and CDR2 ANQGSEA. This CDR3 contains 13 residues. Trimming took 4 bases from V and 4 from J; bases not matched to a gene: 3. The CDR3 spells CSVVSGGNEKLFF. The CDR3 DNA follows: TGCAGCGTTGTCTCAGGGGGTAATGAAAAACTGTTTTTT.

The J gene is TRBJ2-1, the V gene TRBV9; TRBD2 aligns across 9 bases. Losses at the gene ends were 2 bases for V and 2 bases for J; bases not matched to a gene: 2. The CDR3 runs 15 residues. Germline CDR1 and CDR2: SGDLS and YYNGEE. The CDR3 DNA is TGTGCCAGCAGCGTGGCGGGAGGGACCTACAATGAGCAGTTCTTC. Translated, it gives CASSVAGGTYNEQFF.

This rearrangement joins TRBV7-2 to TRBJ2-7, with 8 bases matching TRBD2. Per germline, CDR1 SGHTA and CDR2 FQGNSA. The CDR3 contains 15 residues. V dropped 6 bases and J dropped 6; count of bases not matched to a gene: 13. The CDR3 sequence is CASSPISGVPFEQYF. The CDR3 DNA reads TGTGCCAGCAGTCCCATTAGCGGGGTTCCGTTCGAGCAGTACTTC.

This clone was recorded only once. The rearrangement links TRBV19 to TRBJ1-2; D gene unclear. V lost 5 bases, J lost 1 base, and 11 bases lay in between. The CDR3 is 14 residues long. In germline, CDR1 is LNHDA, CDR2 SQIVND (reference sequence). The CDR3 sequence is CASSPGTFNYGYTF. The CDR3 nucleotides are TGTGCCAGTAGTCCGGGAACCTTTAACTATGGCTACACCTTC. The variable domain in full, with the rest retrieved from reference TRBV19 and TRBJ1-2, is DGGITQSPKYLFRKEGQNVTLSCEQNLNHDAMYWYRQDPGQGLRLIYYSQIVNDFQKGDIAEGYSVSREKKESFPLTVTSAQKNPTAFYLCASSPGTFNYGYTFGSGTRLTVV.

With respect to this clone: Sequence at one end of the junction differs from germline and may be a read error. The J gene is TRBJ2-7, the V gene TRBV12-3 or TRBV12-4; tentatively, D is TRBD2 (6 bases). This CDR3 comprises 13 residues. In nucleotides, the CDR3 is TGTGCCAGCAGTTTAGACTCCCCGGGAGACCAGCACTTC. Encoded protein: CASSLDSPGDQHF.

The rearrangement links TRBV9 to TRBJ1-2; TRBD1 might be the D (5 bases). The CDR3 runs 14 residues. Per the germline V gene, CDR1 is SGDLS and CDR2 is YYNGEE. Trimming left V 0 bases short and J 6 bases short, with 12 bases between. CDR3 DNA sequence: TGTGCCAGCAGCGTAGAGTCCTGGGGGGATGGCTACACCTTC. Residues: CASSVESWGDGYTF.

V and J are TRBV18 and TRBJ1-2; TRBD1 matches at 8 bases. V shed 3 bases and J 13 bases; nucleotides not matched to a gene: 16. Germline values: CDR1 KGHSH, CDR2 LQKENI. The CDR3 is 15 amino acids. The chain's CDR3 is CASSPSSDRASGRTF. The DNA for the CDR3 is TGTGCCAGCTCACCCTCTTCGGACAGGGCTTCCGGGCGCACCTTC.